Below are 23 T cell receptor beta chains sequenced from a single sample in a study of OX40 agonist ivuxolimab in advanced cancers. Libraries were prepared by immunoSEQ multiplex PCR; TCRdb keeps only in-frame clonotypes and omits some of them. This table has about 68,000 clones, approximately 88% appearing once. The source was CD4+ or CD8+ T cells sorted from blood, collected in a trial of the OX40 agonist ivuxolimab. The origin of the receptors is an adult with an advanced solid tumor such as melanoma, head and neck, liver or kidney cancer.

The chain joins TRBV7-8 to TRBJ1-5; TRBD1 agrees at 9 bases. CDR1 and CDR2 from the germline V gene are SGHVS and FQNEAQ. J was trimmed by 0 bases and V by 7 bases; bases with no gene match: 4. The CDR3 contains 15 residues. Here the CDR3 DNA reads TGTGCCAGCAACAGGGGGCCGGATAGCAATCAGCCCCAGCATTTT. Protein: CASNRGPDSNQPQHF.

CDR3 in amino acids: CASSLFPPQGGTEAFF. DNA for the CDR3: TGTGCCAGCAGTTTATTCCCCCCCCAGGGAGGCACTGAAGCTTTCTTT. V and J are TRBV27 and TRBJ1-1; weak D call: TRBD1 (5 bases). The CDR3 has 16 residues. V lost 1 base, J lost 4 bases, and 16 bases lay in between. CDR1 and CDR2 (germline): MNHEY, SMNVEV (reference sequence).

The genes are TRBV18 and TRBJ2-7, with TRBD2 identical over 9 bases. V dropped 3 bases and J dropped 0; count of bases not matched to a gene: 12. In germline, CDR1 is KGHSH, CDR2 LQKENI. This CDR3 spans 18 amino acids. The CDR3 spells CASSPQTGTSRNSYEQYF. CDR3 nucleotide sequence: TGTGCCAGCTCACCGCAAACCGGGACTAGCCGAAACTCCTACGAGCAGTACTTC.

DNA for the CDR3: TGTGCCAGCAGCGTAGGGGCGGGTGACTACAATGAGCAGTTCTTC. Translating it yields CASSVGAGDYNEQFF. J is TRBJ2-1 and V is TRBV9; possibly TRBD2 for D (5 bases). Germline assignment: CDR1 SGDLS and CDR2 YYNGEE. V was pared by 0 bases and J by 3 bases, with 10 bases between. The CDR3 is 15 amino acids.

The chain recombines TRBV10-3 with TRBJ2-7; 10 bases align to TRBD2. The CDR3 covers 15 residues. Germline V gene sequence: CDR1 ENHRY, CDR2 SYGVKD. V dropped 0 bases and J dropped 4; count of bases not matched to a gene: 3. Written as DNA, the CDR3 is TGTGCCATCAGTGAGTCGATAGCGGGAGGATACGAGCAGTACTTC. Protein sequence: CAISESIAGGYEQYF.

In its sample, this clone was seen once. The CDR3 sequence: CASSLVGASDTQYF. As DNA, the CDR3 is TGTGCCAGCAGCCTGGTGGGAGCGTCAGATACGCAGTATTTT. J is TRBJ2-3 and V is TRBV7-2; possibly TRBD2 for D (5 bases). The germline V and J ends were trimmed by 5 bases and 4 bases, with 13 bases remaining between them. Germline V gene sequence: CDR1 SGHTA, CDR2 FQGNSA. CDR3 size: 14 residues.

The rearrangement links TRBV15 to TRBJ2-7; no clear D gene. Trimming cost V 3 bases and J 6 bases, with 9 bases left between them. Germline CDR1 is LNHNV and CDR2 is YYDKDF (reference sequence). This CDR3 spans 12 amino acids. The CDR3 loop reads CATSRAAGEQYF. CDR3 in DNA: TGTGCCACCAGCAGGGCTGCCGGCGAGCAGTACTTC. Full variable domain (outside the CDR3, taken from reference TRBV15 and TRBJ2-7): DAMVIQNPRYQVTQFGKPVTLSCSQTLNHNVMYWYQQKSSQAPKLLFHYYDKDFNNEADTPDNFQSRRPNTSFCFLDIRSPGLGDTAMYLCATSRAAGEQYFGPGTRLTVT.

This chain joins TRBV29-1 and TRBJ2-5; 12 bases align to TRBD1. The CDR3 has 16 residues. V dropped 3 bases and J dropped 1; count of bases not matched to a gene: 6. CDR1 and CDR2 (germline): SQVTM, ANQGSEA. The chain's CDR3 is CSVDSRGQGAQETQYF. The CDR3 region has the DNA TGCAGCGTTGACTCCCGGGGACAGGGGGCCCAAGAGACCCAGTACTTC. The full variable domain, its missing parts supplied by reference TRBV29-1 and TRBJ2-5, is SAVISQKPSRDICQRGTSLTIQCQVDSQVTMMFWYRQQPGQSLTLIATANQGSEATYESGFVIDKFPISRPNLTFSTLTVSNMSPEDSSIYLCSVDSRGQGAQETQYFGPGTRLLVL.

This CDR3 reads CASSLYVTSGSNQRGELFF. The CDR3, as DNA: TGTGCCAGCAGTTTATACGTCACTAGCGGGAGCAACCAGAGAGGGGAGCTGTTTTTT. The V and J genes are TRBV27 and TRBJ2-2, with 11 bases lining up with TRBD2. This CDR3 is built from 19 residues. Trimming cost V 1 base and J 8 bases; bases outside gene matches: 15. The germline V gene encodes CDR1 MNHEY and CDR2 SMNVEV (reference sequence).

Here the CDR3 reads CASSPRRDAYTDTQYF. CDR3 nucleotides: TGTGCCAGCTCACCTCGTCGGGACGCGTACACAGATACGCAGTATTTT. The chain links TRBV18 to TRBJ2-3; D is tentatively TRBD1 or TRBD2 (5 bases each). The germline CDR1 and CDR2 sequences are KGHSH and LQKENI. This CDR3 comprises 16 residues. The V end lost 3 bases, the J end lost 2 bases, and 15 bases lay between the germline ends.

This chain links TRBV9 with TRBJ2-1; D not resolved. From germline, CDR1 is SGDLS and CDR2 YYNGEE. V lost 0 bases, J lost 0 bases, and 13 bases lay in between. This CDR3 comprises 17 residues. CDR3 bases: TGTGCCAGCAGCGTAGGCTTGCGGACCAGCTCCTACAATGAGCAGTTCTTC. It codes for CASSVGLRTSSYNEQFF.

The chain couples TRBV7-9 to TRBJ2-6, with D uncertain. CDR1 and CDR2 (germline): SEHNR, FQNEAQ (reference sequence). V lost 10 bases, J lost 6 bases, and 13 bases lay in between. The CDR3 has 13 amino acids. CDR3 region: CATNMGTANVLTF. The DNA of the CDR3 is TGTGCCACCAACATGGGAACGGCCAACGTCCTGACTTTC.

The rearrangement uses TRBV2 and TRBJ2-5; 9 nucleotides match TRBD2. With V trimmed by 6 bases and J by 4 bases, 3 bases remained unmatched. Germline loops: CDR1 SNHLY, CDR2 FYNNEI. This CDR3 contains 13 residues. CDR3 DNA: TGTGCCAGCAGCAGACTAGCGGCAGAGACCCAGTACTTC. Its protein is CASSRLAAETQYF.

The chain employs TRBV4-3 and TRBJ1-2; D is unclear. Germline-derived CDR1 and CDR2 are LGHNA and YSLEER. The CDR3 runs to 15 residues. V shed 4 bases and J shed 2 bases, with 14 bases lying between them. CDR3 region: CASSPRGNSNYGYTF. Written as DNA, the CDR3 is TGCGCCAGCAGCCCCCGAGGAAACTCGAACTATGGCTACACCTTC.

The chain employs TRBV9 and TRBJ1-2, with D possibly matching TRBD1 (6 bases). Germline V gene lookup returns CDR1 SGDLS and CDR2 YYNGEE. The CDR3 totals 16 residues. Trimming took off 4 bases at V and 4 bases at J, with 20 bases between the two ends. CDR3 sequence (DNA): TGTGCCAGCAGCAAACCCACAGGGAGCTGGAGCTATGGCTACACCTTC. This codes for CASSKPTGSWSYGYTF.

The V and J genes are TRBV7-9 and TRBJ1-5; D is perhaps TRBD1 (6 bases). Germline values: CDR1 SEHNR, CDR2 FQNEAQ (reference sequence). The CDR3 is 15 residues long. Trimming took off 1 base at V and 2 bases at J, with 9 bases between the two ends. CDR3 loop: CASSLEGGGNQPQHF. CDR3 DNA sequence: TGTGCCAGCAGCTTAGAGGGGGGGGGCAATCAGCCCCAGCATTTT.

Only one count was recorded for this clone. V and J are TRBV28 and TRBJ2-7; the D gene is possibly TRBD2 (6 bases). Germline V gene data show CDR1 as MDHEN and CDR2 as SYDVKM. Trimming left V 4 bases short and J 5 bases short, with 15 bases between. CDR3 length equals 14 residues. The CDR3 sequence: CASSSFSGVNEQYF. CDR3 in DNA: TGTGCCAGCAGTTCGTTTTCGGGGGTTAACGAGCAGTACTTC.

This chain joins TRBV4-1 and TRBJ1-6; 7 bases are shared with TRBD1. CDR1 is MGHRA and CDR2 is YSYEKL in the germline V gene. V lost 4 bases to trimming and J lost 4 bases; unmatched junction nucleotides: 7. CDR3 length: 16 amino acids. The DNA for the CDR3 is TGCGCCAGCAGCCGAGACAGGGCCCTTTATAATTCACCCCTCCACTTT. Its protein is CASSRDRALYNSPLHF.

The chain links TRBV5-1 to TRBJ1-1; D is undetermined. Germline V gives CDR1 SGHRS, CDR2 YFSETQ. Deletions cut 0 bases from V and 4 bases from J, with 13 bases between. The CDR3 loop spans 15 amino acids. CDR3 protein: CASSLVLGTGTEAFF. DNA of the CDR3: TGCGCCAGCAGCTTGGTGCTGGGAACCGGCACTGAAGCTTTCTTT. Combining the CDR3 with reference TRBV5-1 and TRBJ1-1 gives the whole variable domain KAGVTQTPRYLIKTRGQQVTLSCSPISGHRSVSWYQQTPGQGLQFLFEYFSETQRNKGNFPGRFSGRQFSNSRSEMNVSTLELGDSALYLCASSLVLGTGTEAFFGQGTRLTVV.

The V gene is TRBV7-8, the J gene TRBJ2-3; 12 bases are shared with TRBD2. The CDR3 covers 16 residues. Looked up from germline, CDR1 is SGHVS and CDR2 is FQNEAQ. Losses at the gene ends were 5 bases for V and 0 bases for J; bases not matched to a gene: 3. This CDR3 is CASSRLAGGSTDTQYF. CDR3 sequence (DNA): TGTGCCAGCAGCCGGCTAGCGGGAGGGAGCACAGATACGCAGTATTTT.

The gene calls are TRBV14 and TRBJ2-1, with D unclear. The germline gives CDR1 SGHDN, CDR2 FVKESK. The CDR3 is 14 residues long. Trimming removed 6 bases at V and 3 bases at J, with 12 bases between. The CDR3 here is CASSQVNIYNEQFF. The CDR3 DNA reads TGTGCCAGCAGTCAGGTGAATATCTACAATGAGCAGTTCTTC.

This chain uses TRBV19 with TRBJ2-7, with TRBD2 as a possible D gene (6 bases). CDR1 and CDR2 from the germline V gene are LNHDA and SQIVND (reference sequence). This CDR3 spans 13 amino acids. V was shortened by 10 bases and J by 0 bases, with 13 bases between the two germline ends. The CDR3 reads CATSRGSSYEQYF. Written as DNA, the CDR3 is TGTGCCACCTCGCGGGGAAGCTCCTACGAGCAGTACTTC. The whole variable domain, remainder taken from reference TRBV19 and TRBJ2-7, is DGGITQSPKYLFRKEGQNVTLSCEQNLNHDAMYWYRQDPGQGLRLIYYSQIVNDFQKGDIAEGYSVSREKKESFPLTVTSAQKNPTAFYLCATSRGSSYEQYFGPGTRLTVT.

V is TRBV19 and J is TRBJ1-1; D is perhaps TRBD1 (6 bases). The CDR3 consists of 12 residues. The germline V and J ends were trimmed by 5 bases and 10 bases, with 14 bases remaining between them. CDR1 is LNHDA, CDR2 SQIVND, per germline (reference sequence). The CDR3 DNA is TGTGCCAGTAGTTTTGAGCGGGGGCGAGCTTTCTTT. It yields the protein CASSFERGRAFF.